The 17 T cell receptor beta chains given below trace back to one sample, sequenced in a study of CD8+ T cells in alopecia areata. The treatment here: oral pan-JAK inhibitor, 5-10 mg twice daily. Extraction of RNA preceded its reverse transcription into cDNA, which served as the sequencing template. Libraries were prepared by immunoSEQ multiplex PCR; TCRdb keeps only in-frame clonotypes and omits some of them. The sample has under 200,000 clones, about 71% seen once. The sequencing here drew on CD4+ T cells sorted from blood, taken at week 4, from a patient treated with tofacitinib. These receptors came from a human donor with alopecia areata.

The V call is TRBV4-3, the J call TRBJ2-7, with 12 bases identical to TRBD2. CDR3 size: 15 residues. Germline lookup yields CDR1 LGHNA and CDR2 YSLEER. V dropped 5 bases and J dropped 7; count of bases not matched to a gene: 9. DNA of the CDR3: TGCGCCAGCAGCGTCCACACCGGGACTAGCGGGGAGCAGTACTTC. It yields the protein CASSVHTGTSGEQYF.

This clone came up a few times. The chain joins TRBV29-1 to TRBJ2-7; TRBD1 aligns across 7 bases. V dropped 8 bases and J dropped 2; count of bases not matched to a gene: 6. The CDR3 extends over 12 amino acids. Germline V lookup: CDR1 SQVTM, CDR2 ANQGSEA. The CDR3 loop is CSTRQGPYEQYF. DNA for the CDR3: TGCAGCACACGACAGGGTCCCTACGAGCAGTACTTC.

The J gene is TRBJ2-5, the V gene TRBV5-1, with 9 bases fitting TRBD2. The V segment lost 4 bases and the J segment 4 bases; nucleotides outside the gene matches: 11. Per germline, CDR1 SGHRS and CDR2 YFSETQ. The CDR3 covers 16 residues. The CDR3 nucleotides read TGCGCCAGCAGCCTAACCGGGACTAGCTTTCGAGAGACCCAGTACTTC. It codes for CASSLTGTSFRETQYF.

CDR3 amino acids: CASSQQGVRVNEQFF. The CDR3 nucleotides read TGTGCCAGCAGCCAACAGGGCGTTCGTGTGAATGAGCAGTTCTTC. The J gene is TRBJ2-1, the V gene TRBV14; D is possibly TRBD1 (5 bases). The germline V and J ends were trimmed by 2 bases and 7 bases, with 15 bases remaining between them. Germline-derived CDR1 and CDR2 are SGHDN and FVKESK. This CDR3 spans 15 amino acids.

The chain links TRBV5-1 to TRBJ1-2; 8 positions agree with TRBD1. Trimming took 3 bases from V and 7 from J; bases not matched to a gene: 14. The germline V gene has CDR1 SGHRS and CDR2 YFSETQ. This CDR3 is built from 16 residues. The CDR3 nucleotides are TGCGCCAGCAGCTCCTTACCTCGGACAGGGACGAGTGGCTACACCTTC. It specifies CASSSLPRTGTSGYTF.

With respect to this clone: Other DNA variants within this sample encode the same CDR3. This chain connects TRBV9 to TRBJ2-2, with D hard to call. Trimming took 0 bases from V and 3 from J, leaving 3 bases between them. Germline V gene sequence: CDR1 SGDLS, CDR2 YYNGEE. The CDR3 loop spans 13 amino acids. This CDR3 reads CASSVVDTGELFF. The CDR3 DNA reads as TGTGCCAGCAGCGTAGTGGACACCGGGGAGCTGTTTTTT.

The DNA for the CDR3 is TGCAGCGTTCAACAGGACCTAAAGGGTGGCTACACCTTC. It is translated as CSVQQDLKGGYTF. The chain uses TRBV29-1 and TRBJ1-2, with D perhaps matching TRBD1 (5 bases). V was pared by 5 bases and J by 7 bases, with 17 bases between. Germline V CDR1 and CDR2: SQVTM, ANQGSEA. This CDR3 is 13 amino acids long.

This chain uses TRBV7-9 with TRBJ1-5; weak D call: TRBD1 (5 bases). The CDR3 extends over 15 amino acids. Germline assignment: CDR1 SEHNR and CDR2 FQNEAQ (reference sequence). Between the trimmed V and J ends, which lost 3 bases and 2 bases, there was a span of 11 bases. As DNA, the CDR3 is TGTGCCAGCAGCTTGGGGGTAGATGGCAATCAGCCCCAGCATTTT. It translates to CASSLGVDGNQPQHF.

For the CDR3, the DNA is TGCAGCGCAGGACAGGCCGAAAAACTGTTTTTT. It is translated as CSAGQAEKLFF. The rearrangement uses TRBV29-1 and TRBJ1-4, with 7 bases aligning to TRBD1. Germline lookup yields CDR1 SQVTM and CDR2 ANQGSEA. V shed 7 bases and J 8 bases; nucleotides not matched to a gene: 4. CDR3 length equals 11 residues. The full variable domain, rest sourced from reference TRBV29-1 and TRBJ1-4, is SAVISQKPSRDICQRGTSLTIQCQVDSQVTMMFWYRQQPGQSLTLIATANQGSEATYESGFVIDKFPISRPNLTFSTLTVSNMSPEDSSIYLCSAGQAEKLFFGSGTQLSVL.

The chain carries TRBV4-3 and TRBJ1-1; D is uncertain. V lost 2 bases and J lost 0, with 10 bases in between. In germline, CDR1 is LGHNA, CDR2 YSLEER. The CDR3 sequence is 15 residues long. Here the CDR3 reads CASSQSLPVNTEAFF. In DNA, the CDR3 is TGCGCCAGCAGCCAATCTTTACCTGTGAACACTGAAGCTTTCTTT.

This clone has just a few counts. The chain is built from TRBV29-1 and TRBJ1-1; D perhaps matches TRBD1 (5 bases). Germline V gene data show CDR1 as SQVTM and CDR2 as ANQGSEA. V shed 4 bases and J shed 0 bases, with 12 bases lying between them. The CDR3 has 14 residues. The CDR3 region is CSVGETALNTEAFF. The CDR3 DNA reads TGCAGCGTTGGAGAGACAGCGTTGAACACTGAAGCTTTCTTT.

The J gene is TRBJ1-3, the V gene TRBV30; unclear D gene. Deletions cut 4 bases from V and 4 bases from J, with 5 bases between. CDR3 length equals 11 residues. Germline V CDR1 and CDR2: GTSNPN, SVGIG (reference sequence). Here the CDR3 reads CAWMTGNTIYF. Here the CDR3 DNA reads TGTGCCTGGATGACGGGAAACACCATATATTTT.

V usage is TRBV5-1 and J usage is TRBJ1-5; 7 nucleotides agree with TRBD1. The V segment lost 4 bases and the J segment 0 bases; nucleotides outside the gene matches: 4. Looked up from germline, CDR1 is SGHRS and CDR2 is YFSETQ. The CDR3 is made up of 15 amino acids. CDR3 protein: CASSRDSPSNQPQHF. The CDR3 nucleotides are TGCGCCAGCAGCCGGGACAGTCCTAGCAATCAGCCCCAGCATTTT.

The genes are TRBV9 and TRBJ2-2, with 7 bases aligning to TRBD1. Germline assignment: CDR1 SGDLS and CDR2 YYNGEE. V was pared by 3 bases and J by 0 bases, with 5 bases of the junction left unmatched. This CDR3 has 16 amino acids. CDR3 region: CASSASGTANTGELFF. DNA of the CDR3: TGTGCCAGCAGCGCATCCGGGACAGCGAACACCGGGGAGCTGTTTTTT. The variable domain in full, with the rest retrieved from reference TRBV9 and TRBJ2-2, is DSGVTQTPKHLITATGQRVTLRCSPRSGDLSVYWYQQSLDQGLQFLIQYYNGEERAKGNILERFSAQQFPDLHSELNLSSLELGDSALYFCASSASGTANTGELFFGEGSRLTVL.

The chain employs TRBV7-2 and TRBJ2-3, with TRBD2 matching over 8 bases. The CDR3 consists of 16 residues. The V gene end was trimmed by 4 bases and the J gene end by 2 bases; junction bases not matched to a gene: 8. Germline-derived CDR1 and CDR2 are SGHTA and FQGNSA. CDR3 coding DNA: TGTGCCAGCAGCTCCCAGCGGGGGACCTTCACAGATACGCAGTATTTT. Encoded protein: CASSSQRGTFTDTQYF.

This clone was counted a few times. V gene TRBV30 combines with J gene TRBJ2-2; D may be TRBD1 (6 bases). The CDR3 runs 15 residues. The ends were cut back, 2 bases at V and 2 bases at J, with 12 bases in the middle. The germline CDR1 and CDR2 sequences are GTSNPN and SVGIG (reference sequence). In DNA form, the CDR3 reads TGTGCCTGGAGTCCCGGACAGCCAAACACCGGGGAGCTGTTTTTT. It yields the protein CAWSPGQPNTGELFF.

The chain is built from TRBV7-2 and TRBJ1-6, with 8 positions matching TRBD1. V lost 3 bases and J lost 10; bases outside the gene matches: 14. The CDR3 length is 17 residues. Germline V gives CDR1 SGHTA, CDR2 FQGNSA. The CDR3 region is CASSFSEYQGARSPLHF. The CDR3 nucleotides read TGTGCCAGCAGCTTTAGCGAGTATCAGGGGGCGCGATCACCCCTCCACTTT. The variable domain in full, completed from reference TRBV7-2 and TRBJ1-6, reads GAGVSQSPSNKVTEKGKDVELRCDPISGHTALYWYRQSLGQGLEFLIYFQGNSAPDKSGLPSDRFSAERTGGSVSTLTIQRTQQEDSAVYLCASSFSEYQGARSPLHFGNGTRLTVT.